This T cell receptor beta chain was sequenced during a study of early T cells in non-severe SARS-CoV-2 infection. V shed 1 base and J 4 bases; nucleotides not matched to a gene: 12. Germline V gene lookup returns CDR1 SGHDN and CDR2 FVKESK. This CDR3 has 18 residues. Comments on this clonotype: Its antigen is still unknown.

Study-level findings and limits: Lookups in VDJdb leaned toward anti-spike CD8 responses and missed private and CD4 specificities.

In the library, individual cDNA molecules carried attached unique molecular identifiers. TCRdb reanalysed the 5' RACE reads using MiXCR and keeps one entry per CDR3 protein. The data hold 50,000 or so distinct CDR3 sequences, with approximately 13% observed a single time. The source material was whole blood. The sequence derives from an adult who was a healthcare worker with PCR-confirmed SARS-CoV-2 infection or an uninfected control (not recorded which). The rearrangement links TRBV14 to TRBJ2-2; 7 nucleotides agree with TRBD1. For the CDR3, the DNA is TGTGCCAGCAGCCAAGTATGGCAGGGGGAATCGGTCACCGGGGAGCTGTTTTTT. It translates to CASSQVWQGESVTGELFF.